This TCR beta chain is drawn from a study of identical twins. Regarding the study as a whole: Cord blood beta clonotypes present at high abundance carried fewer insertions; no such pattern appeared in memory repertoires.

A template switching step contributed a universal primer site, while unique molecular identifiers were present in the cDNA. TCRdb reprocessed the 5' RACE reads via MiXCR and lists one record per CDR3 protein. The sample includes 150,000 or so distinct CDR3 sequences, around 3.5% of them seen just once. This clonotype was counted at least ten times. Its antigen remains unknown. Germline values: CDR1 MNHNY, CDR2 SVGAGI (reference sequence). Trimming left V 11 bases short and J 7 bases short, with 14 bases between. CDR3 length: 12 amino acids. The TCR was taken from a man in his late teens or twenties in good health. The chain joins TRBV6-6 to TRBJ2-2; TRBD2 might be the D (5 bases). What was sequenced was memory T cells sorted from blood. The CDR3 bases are TGTGCCGCCCGGGAACTGGTCGGGGAGCTGTTTTTT. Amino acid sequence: CAARELVGELFF.